These 12 T cell receptor beta chains were sequenced from one sample in a study of CD8 T cells in ankylosing spondylitis. TCRdb analysed the 5' RACE reads with MiXCR anew, one entry per CDR3 protein. The sample lists roughly 250,000 distinct CDR3 sequences, 8.6% occurring once. Material: blood, either unsorted or a sorted T cell fraction (not recorded which). The receptors were gathered from a male donor with ankylosing spondylitis or in good health (not recorded which).

This clonotype has just a few counts. The chain has TRBV12-3 or TRBV12-4 and TRBJ1-1, with TRBD1 as a possible D gene (5 bases). CDR3 size: 14 residues. V lost 6 bases and J 1 base, leaving 12 bases between the germline ends. The CDR3 coding sequence is TGTGCCAGCAGAATGGGGGGAAAGAACACTGAAGCTTTCTTT. This translates into CASRMGGKNTEAFF.

This clonotype has at least ten counts. The CDR3 protein is CASSQALSLTPWAPYEQYF. DNA of the CDR3: TGTGCCAGCAGCCAAGCGCTTAGTTTAACGCCGTGGGCCCCCTACGAGCAGTACTTC. The chain couples TRBV3-1 to TRBJ2-7; D not certain. V shed 1 base and J shed 2 bases, with 24 bases lying between them. Germline values: CDR1 LGHDT, CDR2 YNNKEL (reference sequence). This CDR3 has 19 residues.

CDR3 sequence: CAWRRTSGIWDEQFF. CDR3 bases: TGTGCCTGGAGGCGGACTAGCGGGATTTGGGATGAGCAGTTCTTC. The chain carries TRBV30 and TRBJ2-1; 12 bases agree with TRBD2. The length of the CDR3 is 15 residues. V lost 3 bases and J lost 8; bases outside the gene matches: 8. The germline gives CDR1 GTSNPN, CDR2 SVGIG (reference sequence).

This clonotype was observed at least ten times. This chain uses TRBV27 with TRBJ1-1; D not certain. This CDR3 has 12 amino acids. Germline loops: CDR1 MNHEY, CDR2 SMNVEV (reference sequence). V gave up 5 bases and J gave up 4 bases, with 8 bases separating them. The CDR3 DNA sequence: TGTGCCAGCAGTACGTTCTCCACTGAAGCTTTCTTT. Translated, it gives CASSTFSTEAFF.

This clonotype was counted many times. This chain links TRBV12-3 or TRBV12-4 with TRBJ1-1; D unresolved. This CDR3 has 13 amino acids. V lost 6 bases to trimming and J lost 8 bases, with 16 bases between them. CDR3 sequence (DNA): TGTGCCAGCAGCCTAATTTTGGGGTCCGAAGCTTTCTTT. It translates to CASSLILGSEAFF.

This clonotype appeared many times. The chain carries TRBV11-3 and TRBJ2-1; TRBD2 agrees at 13 bases. This CDR3 is 17 amino acids long. V shed 0 bases and J 9 bases; nucleotides not matched to a gene: 8. Germline lookup yields CDR1 SGHNT and CDR2 YENEEA. CDR3 protein: CASSLDRLAGGGGEQFF. CDR3 sequence (DNA): TGTGCCAGCAGCTTAGATCGACTAGCGGGAGGAGGGGGTGAGCAGTTCTTC.

This clonotype has ten or more counts. Here the CDR3 DNA reads TGTGCCAGCAGTTTAGGGGTGGGTTCACCCCTCCACTTT. Its translation is CASSLGVGSPLHF. The gene calls are TRBV12-3 or TRBV12-4 and TRBJ1-6; D is unresolved. The CDR3 contains 13 residues. Trimming took 1 base from V and 9 from J, leaving 7 bases between them.

Ten or more counts support this clonotype. The chain couples TRBV7-3 to TRBJ2-1; 8 bases line up with TRBD1. This CDR3 has 18 residues. The germline gives CDR1 SGHTA, CDR2 FQGTGA. The V gene end was trimmed by 1 base and the J gene end by 0 bases; junction bases not matched to a gene: 8. CDR3 residues: CASSLNLVGQGSYNEQFF. CDR3 bases: TGTGCCAGCAGCTTAAATCTCGTCGGACAGGGCTCCTACAATGAGCAGTTCTTC.

There are a few counts of this clonotype. The chain recombines TRBV7-2 with TRBJ2-3; TRBD2 agrees at 9 bases. Germline loops: CDR1 SGHTA, CDR2 FQGNSA. The CDR3 length is 16 residues. The V segment lost 1 base and the J segment 2 bases; nucleotides outside the gene matches: 4. CDR3 in amino acids: CASSLGRLADTDTQYF. CDR3 sequence (DNA): TGTGCCAGCAGCTTAGGGCGACTAGCGGACACAGATACGCAGTATTTT.

This clonotype was recorded many times. This chain's CDR3 is CASSLEGAGQGNSPLHF. CDR3 nucleotides: TGTGCCAGCAGCTTAGAGGGCGCGGGGCAGGGTAATTCACCCCTCCACTTT. The J gene is TRBJ1-6, the V gene TRBV7-6; tentative D call: TRBD1 (5 bases). Germline CDR1 SGHVS, CDR2 FNYEAQ. The CDR3 consists of 17 residues. With 1 base removed from V and 6 bases from J, the gap between germline ends came to 16 bases.

This clonotype was observed many times. This rearrangement joins TRBV12-3 or TRBV12-4 to TRBJ2-1; no definite D call. V lost 6 bases and J 8 bases, leaving 14 bases between the germline ends. CDR3 length: 13 residues. CDR3: CASSENTYHEQFF. Here the CDR3 DNA reads TGTGCCAGCAGCGAGAACACTTACCATGAGCAGTTCTTC.

This clonotype was counted only a few times. The chain uses TRBV7-2 and TRBJ2-3; D not resolved. V lost 3 bases and J 3 bases, leaving 13 bases between the germline ends. CDR1 is SGHTA and CDR2 is FQGNSA in the germline V gene. There are 15 residues in the CDR3. The CDR3 bases are TGTGCCAGCAGCTTGACCGACCTAAGGACAGATACGCAGTATTTT. This codes for CASSLTDLRTDTQYF.